A single sample gave rise to the 3 T cell receptor beta chains below, sequenced in a study of chemoradiotherapy in HPV16-positive cancers. Clones were read by immunoSEQ multiplex PCR, and TCRdb kept only the in-frame ones, dropping some. The table includes roughly 34,000 clones, around 87% detected once. Sequenced here: blood, sampled from a patient who underwent chemoradiotherapy. These receptors came from a human donor with HPV-associated anogenital cancer.

The chain links TRBV6-1 to TRBJ2-7; D uncertain. Germline V gene lookup returns CDR1 MNHNS and CDR2 SASEGT. V shed 1 base and J shed 0 bases, with 10 bases lying between them. The CDR3 length is 15 residues. This chain's CDR3 is CASSEGNPISYEQYF. DNA of the CDR3: TGTGCCAGCAGTGAAGGTAATCCGATCTCCTACGAGCAGTACTTC.

This clone turned up a few times. The gene calls are TRBV5-8 and TRBJ1-1, with 10 bases fitting TRBD1. Trimming took 1 base from V and 6 from J; bases not matched to a gene: 6. CDR3 size: 15 residues. Germline lookup yields CDR1 SGHTS and CDR2 YDEGEE. CDR3 residues: CASSLFRQGAAEAFF. CDR3 nucleotides: TGTGCCAGCAGCTTGTTTCGACAGGGGGCCGCTGAAGCTTTCTTT.

The chain combines TRBV4-1 with TRBJ2-5; 9 nucleotides line up with TRBD2. This CDR3 comprises 17 residues. The germline V gene has CDR1 MGHRA and CDR2 YSYEKL. V dropped 0 bases and J dropped 3; count of bases not matched to a gene: 8. CDR3 nucleotides: TGCGCCAGCAGCCAAGATGGTCGCGGGGGGGTGGAAGAGACCCAGTACTTC. Its translation: CASSQDGRGGVEETQYF.